This T cell receptor beta chain was obtained from a study of post-analysis software for immune sequencing data. Overall study: Relapsing-remitting, secondary progressive and progressive-relapsing forms made up the multiple sclerosis disease courses. Study-level findings and limits: Diversity measured as normalized Chao1 was significantly lower in multiple sclerosis patients than in controls. With F measure, samples from one preparation batch clustered together strongly. Elevated frequency relative to controls characterized roughly 5 TRBV segments in patients, TRBV5-6, TRBV5-1 and TRBV20-1 among them.

Germline V lookup: CDR1 KGHSH, CDR2 LQKENI. The V segment lost 0 bases and the J segment 9 bases; nucleotides outside the gene matches: 6. The CDR3 is made up of 15 amino acids. Comments on this clonotype: What it binds is not known.

Prepared TCR beta cDNA libraries contained unique molecular identifiers. Out of roughly 0.95 to 10 million T cells, hundreds of thousands of cDNA molecules were generated. TCRdb processed the PCR reads anew with MiXCR; each CDR3 protein has one entry. The sample lists hundreds of thousands of distinct CDR3 sequences; over 45% were seen once. The receptor was derived from a girl under 10 years old with multiple sclerosis. The chain has TRBV18 and TRBJ2-1; TRBD2 agrees at 9 bases. Sample: blood. CDR3 bases: TGTGCCAGCTCACCACCGGGCGGGGGGGCCGGTGAGCAGTTCTTC. Translation gives CASSPPGGGAGEQFF.